Listed here are 24 T cell receptor beta chains from one sample, sequenced in a study of CD8 T cells in ankylosing spondylitis. TCRdb reprocessed the 5' RACE reads via MiXCR and lists one record per CDR3 protein. The data contain approximately 250,000 distinct CDR3 sequences, under 30% of them singletons. Source material: blood, either unsorted or a sorted T cell fraction (not recorded which). The receptor set was obtained from a male donor with ankylosing spondylitis or in good health (not recorded which).

This clonotype was seen a handful of times. V is TRBV6-1 and J is TRBJ2-7, with 10 bases lining up with TRBD1. V dropped 6 bases and J dropped 2; count of bases not matched to a gene: 1. CDR3 length: 13 amino acids. Looked up from germline, CDR1 is MNHNS and CDR2 is SASEGT. In nucleotides, the CDR3 is TGTGCCAGCAGGGGGACAGGGGCCTACGAGCAGTACTTC. Translating gives CASRGTGAYEQYF.

The chain uses TRBV11-2 and TRBJ2-5, with D unclear. V gave up 2 bases and J gave up 4 bases, with 8 bases separating them. The length of the CDR3 is 13 residues. Germline CDR1 reads SGHAT; CDR2 reads FQNNGV. The CDR3 region has the DNA TGTGCCAGCAGCTTAATCCTTGGAGAGACCCAGTACTTC. Encoded protein: CASSLILGETQYF.

The table lists this clonotype with many counts. V gene TRBV5-1 combines with J gene TRBJ1-4; D is unresolved. CDR3 length equals 13 residues. Germline V lookup: CDR1 SGHRS, CDR2 YFSETQ. The germline V and J ends were trimmed by 6 bases and 4 bases, with 10 bases remaining between them. CDR3 loop: CASMEPVNEKLFF. The DNA of the CDR3 is TGCGCCAGCATGGAGCCGGTTAATGAAAAACTGTTTTTT.

This clonotype has only a few counts. V and J are TRBV5-1 and TRBJ2-3; D call uncertain. Trimming removed 0 bases at V and 11 bases at J, with 7 bases between. The CDR3 loop spans 11 amino acids. Germline-derived CDR1 and CDR2 are SGHRS and YFSETQ. The CDR3 coding sequence is TGCGCCAGCAGCTTGGACGGCCTGCAGTATTTT. Amino acid sequence: CASSLDGLQYF.

This clonotype was counted many times. The rearrangement uses TRBV4-1 and TRBJ2-7; D is perhaps TRBD1 or TRBD2 (5 bases each). CDR3 length: 13 residues. The V end was cut by 2 bases, the J end by 6 bases, with 11 bases between. The germline CDR1 and CDR2 sequences are MGHRA and YSYEKL. The CDR3 loop is CASSQPGPFEQYF. The CDR3 coding sequence is TGCGCCAGCAGCCAACCGGGGCCGTTCGAGCAGTACTTC.

The chain recombines TRBV20-1 with TRBJ2-5, with TRBD2 matching 7 bases. After removal of 7 bases from V and 7 bases from J, the junction contained 12 bases not matched to a gene. The CDR3 is 13 residues long. Germline lookup yields CDR1 DFQATT and CDR2 SNEGSKA (reference sequence). CDR3 DNA sequence: TGCAGTGTAAACGGGGGGTCCTGGGGGACCCAGTACTTC. Protein: CSVNGGSWGTQYF.

The chain recombines TRBV20-1 with TRBJ2-2, with D perhaps given as TRBD1 or TRBD2 (6 bases each). The V end lost 1 base, the J end lost 5 bases, and 17 bases lay between the germline ends. Germline V lookup: CDR1 DFQATT, CDR2 SNEGSKA (reference sequence). The CDR3 consists of 16 residues. CDR3 protein: CSARASGGWRTGELFF. CDR3 coding DNA: TGCAGTGCTAGAGCCTCCGGGGGCTGGAGGACCGGGGAGCTGTTTTTT.

In this sample, this clonotype turned up many times. The chain recombines TRBV4-2 with TRBJ2-1; no firm D call. The CDR3 totals 12 residues. CDR1 LGHNA and CDR2 YNFKEQ come from the germline V gene. Between the trimmed V and J ends, which lost 5 bases and 7 bases, there was a span of 9 bases. Written as DNA, the CDR3 is TGTGCCAGCAGCGCTCAGGAGAATGAGCAGTTCTTC. Protein: CASSAQENEQFF.

This clonotype was recorded a few times. This chain links TRBV6-5 with TRBJ2-5; D tentatively fits TRBD1 or TRBD2 (5 bases each). The CDR3 consists of 14 residues. Deletions cut 2 bases from V and 2 bases from J, with 9 bases between. CDR1 is MNHEY and CDR2 is SVGAGI in the germline V gene. CDR3 residues: CASSYRGRQETQYF. CDR3 nucleotides: TGTGCCAGCAGTTACCGGGGACGGCAAGAGACCCAGTACTTC.

The table lists this clonotype with many counts. The genes are TRBV5-6 and TRBJ2-3; D is undetermined. The CDR3 extends over 14 amino acids. V was pared by 0 bases and J by 4 bases, with 9 bases between. Germline assignment: CDR1 SGHDT and CDR2 YYEEEE. Written as DNA, the CDR3 is TGTGCCAGCAGCTTGGGAGGTGTAGCAGATACGCAGTATTTT. Amino acid sequence: CASSLGGVADTQYF.

This clonotype has a count of ten or more. The V and J genes are TRBV5-5 and TRBJ2-7; no firm D call. CDR3 length equals 13 residues. Germline values: CDR1 SGHKS, CDR2 YYEKEE (reference sequence). V was cut by 1 base and J by 1 base, with 6 bases left in between. The chain's CDR3 is CASSLTESYEQYF. CDR3 bases: TGTGCCAGCAGCTTGACAGAATCCTACGAGCAGTACTTC.

Notes on this clonotype: This could be a read error, since a much larger clone is one nucleotide away. The chain joins TRBV12-3 or TRBV12-4 to TRBJ1-1; possibly TRBD1 for D (6 bases). V lost 6 bases, J lost 1 base, and 12 bases lay in between. CDR3 length: 14 residues. The CDR3: CASSPGHQNTEAFF. CDR3 nucleotide sequence: TGTGCCAGCAGCCCGGGACACCAGAACACTGAAGCTTTCTTT.

The rearrangement joins TRBV20-1 to TRBJ2-5, with a weak D call TRBD2 (5 bases). Looked up from germline, CDR1 is DFQATT and CDR2 is SNEGSKA (reference sequence). CDR3 length: 15 amino acids. Trimming took off 1 base at V and 4 bases at J, with 16 bases between the two ends. The CDR3 reads CSARAGKGLSETQYF. CDR3 sequence (DNA): TGCAGTGCTAGAGCGGGGAAGGGTTTGTCAGAGACCCAGTACTTC.

The rearrangement joins TRBV21-1 to TRBJ2-1; the table's D call, TRBD1, has no DNA check behind it. TRBV21-1 is a recognized pseudogene. The CDR3 sequence is 15 residues long. CDR3 DNA sequence: TGTGCCAGCAGGGCGAGGGGGGCTATCGAGAATGAGCAGTTCTTC. It yields the protein CASRARGAIENEQFF.

This clonotype was recorded at least ten times. The chain has TRBV29-1 and TRBJ2-2; TRBD1 is a possible D gene (6 bases). V lost 5 bases and J lost 8, with 18 bases in between. CDR1 and CDR2 (germline): SQVTM, ANQGSEA. The CDR3 covers 14 residues. The CDR3 DNA reads TGCAGCGTTCATCCGGGACACTCGGGTGGGGAGCTGTTTTTT. Translating gives CSVHPGHSGGELFF.

This clonotype occurred many times. The CDR3, as DNA: TGTGCCAGCAGTGATCTGGACTCTGGGGATACGCAGTATTTT. This codes for CASSDLDSGDTQYF. The chain has TRBV12-3 or TRBV12-4 and TRBJ2-3; tentatively, D is TRBD2 (5 bases). V was clipped by 5 bases and J by 6 bases, with 15 bases between them. The CDR3 length is 14 residues.

The V call is TRBV7-9, the J call TRBJ1-4; D is ambiguous. The ends were cut back, 6 bases at V and 3 bases at J, with 14 bases in the middle. The CDR3 consists of 15 residues. Germline-derived CDR1 and CDR2 are SEHNR and FQNEAQ (reference sequence). The CDR3 sequence is CASSRRGPPNEKLFF. In DNA, the CDR3 is TGTGCCAGCAGTCGCCGTGGTCCCCCTAATGAAAAACTGTTTTTT.

In its sample, this clonotype was seen many times. The chain's CDR3 is CSARGIRGTYNEQFF. As DNA, the CDR3 is TGCAGTGCTAGAGGGATAAGGGGGACCTACAATGAGCAGTTCTTC. V is TRBV20-1 and J is TRBJ2-1; D is perhaps TRBD1 (6 bases). Per germline, CDR1 DFQATT and CDR2 SNEGSKA (reference sequence). CDR3 length: 15 amino acids. Trimming took 1 base from V and 2 from J, leaving 12 bases between them.

This clonotype was picked up many times. CDR3 loop: CASSLRGTVFQETQYF. DNA of the CDR3: TGTGCCAGCAGTTTAAGGGGCACGGTATTCCAAGAGACCCAGTACTTC. The rearrangement uses TRBV12-3 or TRBV12-4 and TRBJ2-5; TRBD1 is a possible D gene (5 bases). This CDR3 has 16 residues. V lost 2 bases, J lost 1 base, and 14 bases lay in between.

This clonotype has only one observation. CDR3 amino acids: CASSLSDGELFF. Written as DNA, the CDR3 is TGTGCCAGCAGTTTGAGCGACGGGGAGCTGTTTTTT. The chain is built from TRBV12-3 or TRBV12-4 and TRBJ2-2, with D uncertain. Trimming left V 3 bases short and J 7 bases short, with 6 bases between. The CDR3 is 12 amino acids.

This clonotype was picked up one time. The junction departs from germline at one end; a sequencing error may be responsible. The J gene is TRBJ2-3, the V gene TRBV20-1; the D is unclear. Germline CDR1 DFQATT, CDR2 SNEGSKA (reference sequence). There are 11 residues in the CDR3. The CDR3 sequence is CSAPRTHTQYF. CDR3 nucleotides: TGCAGTGCTCCCCGCACACATACGCAGTATTTT.

Ten or more counts support this clonotype. Written as DNA, the CDR3 is TGCAGTGCTAGAAAACAGGGGCCTTCGACCTACGAGCAGTACTTC. Its protein is CSARKQGPSTYEQYF. The V gene is TRBV20-1, the J gene TRBJ2-7; 7 positions match TRBD1. Germline-derived CDR1 and CDR2 are DFQATT and SNEGSKA (reference sequence). This CDR3 has 15 amino acids. V trimming: 2 bases; J trimming: 2 bases; junction bases outside the gene matches: 9.

This clonotype was observed at least ten times. The J gene is TRBJ2-5, the V gene TRBV5-1, with D hard to call. Germline CDR1 SGHRS, CDR2 YFSETQ. The CDR3 covers 14 residues. With 0 bases removed from V and 6 bases from J, the gap between germline ends came to 12 bases. The CDR3 loop is CASSLDGGGKTQYF. The CDR3 DNA reads TGCGCCAGCAGCTTGGACGGCGGTGGGAAGACCCAGTACTTC.

This chain joins TRBV20-1 and TRBJ1-5; D call uncertain. Trimming took off 6 bases at V and 4 bases at J, with 16 bases between the two ends. This CDR3 has 14 amino acids. Per germline, CDR1 DFQATT and CDR2 SNEGSKA (reference sequence). CDR3 sequence reads: CSARRKGSNQPQHF. CDR3 in DNA: TGCAGTGCAAGGAGAAAAGGCTCGAATCAGCCCCAGCATTTT.